This TCR beta chain was profiled in a study of cytomegalovirus exposure and HLA in healthy donors. Study results and limitations: Researchers catalogued about 150 TCR beta chains as cytomegalovirus-associated.

As for this clone: The antigen is unknown. Its ends do not fully match the called genes, so a read error is possible.

This CDR3 region has 16 residues. CDR1 and CDR2 from the germline V gene are MNHEY and SVGAGI. TCRdb's copy holds only in-frame clones and misses some; the assay was immunoSEQ multiplex PCR. This sample has 250,000 to 350,000 clones, with about nine tenths found just once. The sequence was collected from a woman in her 30s in good health and CMV-seropositive. The V call is TRBV6-5, the J call TRBJ2-3; 9 bases fit TRBD1. Input material: PBMCs. The CDR3 DNA is TGTGCCAGCAGCTACTTGACAGGGGGAAGCACAGATACGCAGTATTTT. Its protein is CASSYLTGGSTDTQYF.